Listed here are 14 T cell receptor beta chains from one sample, sequenced in a study of cytomegalovirus exposure and HLA in healthy donors. Vbeta (60) and Jbeta (13) primers were used in the PCR. Generated by immunoSEQ multiplex PCR, the TCRdb table keeps only in-frame clones and is missing some. The sample has 150,000 to 200,000 clones, about 62% seen once. Specimen: PBMCs. These receptors all come from a man aged 35-49 years in good health and CMV-seronegative.

V and J are TRBV11-2 and TRBJ2-5; the D gene is possibly TRBD1 (6 bases). Per germline, CDR1 SGHAT and CDR2 FQNNGV. Trimming took off 5 bases at V and 0 bases at J, with 22 bases between the two ends. The CDR3 runs to 18 residues. The CDR3 sequence: CASSRKTTGTIYQETQYF. CDR3 DNA sequence: TGTGCCAGCAGCCGAAAGACTACCGGGACAATATACCAAGAGACCCAGTACTTC.

The CDR3 here is CASRIAVSGNTIYF. For the CDR3, the DNA is TGTGCCAGTAGGATCGCGGTCTCTGGAAACACCATATATTTT. The rearrangement joins TRBV19 to TRBJ1-3, with D uncertain. The CDR3 consists of 14 residues. Trimming pared 6 bases from V and 0 bases from J, leaving 9 bases between. The germline CDR1 and CDR2 sequences are LNHDA and SQIVND (reference sequence).

In this sample, this clone turned up a few times. The rearrangement links TRBV7-3 to TRBJ2-1, with 11 bases matching TRBD2. Germline loops: CDR1 SGHTA, CDR2 FQGTGA. J was trimmed by 5 bases and V by 4 bases; bases with no gene match: 16. The CDR3 consists of 19 residues. CDR3 coding DNA: TGTGCCAGCAGCTCAGGACTAGCGGGTGGGTCACCCTACAACAATGAGCAGTTCTTC. Residues: CASSSGLAGGSPYNNEQFF.

The chain recombines TRBV27 with TRBJ2-2, with TRBD1 as a possible D gene (6 bases). V dropped 6 bases and J dropped 5 bases, with 16 bases sitting between them. Germline CDR1 and CDR2: MNHEY and SMNVEV (reference sequence). This CDR3 region has 15 residues. The CDR3 DNA reads as TGTGCCAGCAGCCCAACAGGGTTAGGGACCGGGGAGCTGTTTTTT. Amino acids: CASSPTGLGTGELFF.

V is TRBV6-5 and J is TRBJ1-3, with TRBD1 identical over 10 bases. There are 13 residues in the CDR3. The germline V gene encodes CDR1 MNHEY and CDR2 SVGAGI. Trimming took 7 bases from V and 8 from J; bases not matched to a gene: 5. The CDR3 is CASTRQGADTIYF. DNA for the CDR3: TGTGCCAGCACCCGACAGGGGGCTGACACCATATATTTT.

This chain links TRBV18 with TRBJ2-7; 7 nucleotides agree with TRBD1. Germline CDR1 is KGHSH and CDR2 is LQKENI. The V segment lost 3 bases and the J segment 7 bases; nucleotides outside the gene matches: 6. The CDR3 spans 13 residues. The CDR3 sequence: CASSPDREREQYF. The DNA of the CDR3 is TGTGCCAGCTCACCTGACAGGGAGAGAGAGCAGTACTTC.

This sequence joins TRBV7-2 and TRBJ1-1, with no clear D. V lost 1 base and J lost 2, with 8 bases in between. Germline values: CDR1 SGHTA, CDR2 FQGNSA. CDR3 size: 14 residues. CDR3 region: CASSLGQANTEAFF. The CDR3 DNA is TGTGCCAGCAGCTTAGGGCAGGCTAACACTGAAGCTTTCTTT.

V gene TRBV6-5 combines with J gene TRBJ1-5; 10 nucleotides line up with TRBD1. The CDR3 has 15 residues. Germline trimming cut 5 bases from V and 3 bases from J; bases unmatched to any gene: 4. The V gene's germline CDR1 is MNHEY and CDR2 SVGAGI. The CDR3 DNA reads as TGTGCCAGCAGTCCCGGGACAGGGGTCAATCAGCCCCAGCATTTT. Protein: CASSPGTGVNQPQHF.

The chain carries TRBV20-1 and TRBJ2-5; D remains unclear. The tail of the sequence fits TRBJ2-7 better, so the J call may be wrong. The germline V gene encodes CDR1 DFQATT and CDR2 SNEGSKA (reference sequence). CDR3 length: 11 amino acids. The CDR3 region is CSANRGFEQYF. Written as DNA, the CDR3 is TGCAGTGCTAATCGCGGATTCGAGCAGTACTTC.

The chain links TRBV7-2 to TRBJ2-5, with 8 bases fitting TRBD1. Germline assignment: CDR1 SGHTA and CDR2 FQGNSA. J lost 5 bases, V lost 2 bases, and 7 bases had no gene match. This CDR3 spans 15 amino acids. CDR3 amino acids: CASSLLTGARETQYF. The CDR3 DNA is TGTGCCAGCAGCTTACTGACAGGGGCAAGGGAGACCCAGTACTTC.

V gene TRBV27 combines with J gene TRBJ2-7, with no clear D. This CDR3 is built from 14 residues. Trimming left V 6 bases short and J 7 bases short, with 19 bases between. Germline CDR1 reads MNHEY; CDR2 reads SMNVEV (reference sequence). CDR3 region: CASRALGGAGEQYF. CDR3 bases: TGTGCCAGCAGGGCCCTAGGTGGTGCCGGTGAGCAGTACTTC.

This clone was counted only a few times. This chain joins TRBV6-6 and TRBJ2-2; D uncertain. Trimming pared 0 bases from V and 6 bases from J, leaving 5 bases between. The CDR3 has 13 amino acids. Germline assignment: CDR1 MNHNY and CDR2 SVGAGI (reference sequence). CDR3 sequence (DNA): TGTGCCAGCAGTTACTCCCTAGCCGGGGAGCTGTTTTTT. As protein: CASSYSLAGELFF.

This clone appeared a few times. The gene calls are TRBV5-6 and TRBJ2-7; D might be TRBD2 (5 bases). CDR3 length: 17 residues. Looked up from germline, CDR1 is SGHDT and CDR2 is YYEEEE. V was shortened by 6 bases and J by 1 base, with 23 bases between the two germline ends. CDR3 sequence reads: CASTALLGSNPSYEQYF. In nucleotides, the CDR3 is TGTGCCAGCACCGCCTTACTGGGGAGTAATCCATCCTACGAGCAGTACTTC.

The chain carries TRBV4-2 and TRBJ2-5; D possibly corresponds to TRBD1 (5 bases). This CDR3 region has 14 residues. V was clipped by 0 bases and J by 9 bases, with 14 bases between them. Germline CDR1 and CDR2: LGHNA and YNFKEQ. CDR3 sequence reads: CASSQENRVGPQYF. The CDR3 DNA is TGTGCCAGCAGCCAAGAGAACCGGGTGGGGCCCCAGTACTTC.